Following are 25 T cell receptor beta chains from one sample sequenced in a study of blood T cell repertoires in COVID-19. The protocol was immunoSEQ multiplex PCR, while the TCRdb copy is restricted to in-frame clones and leaves out a portion. The repertoire has fewer than 300,000 clones, roughly 80% of them found once; the top ten carry approximately 5%. Input material: PBMCs or T cells enriched from blood (not recorded which). The source is a man aged 40-49 years who had been exposed to COVID-19.

V is TRBV19 and J is TRBJ2-1; 7 bases line up with TRBD2. CDR3 length equals 16 residues. After removal of 3 bases from V and 3 bases from J, the junction contained 8 bases not matched to a gene. Germline-derived CDR1 and CDR2 are LNHDA and SQIVND (reference sequence). CDR3 nucleotides: TGTGCCAGTAGTATCGGGGGGACTATGGTCTACAATGAGCAGTTCTTC. It is translated as CASSIGGTMVYNEQFF.

The chain couples TRBV19 to TRBJ1-1; a possible D gene is TRBD1 (5 bases). V was cut by 7 bases and J by 0 bases, with 15 bases left in between. Germline CDR1 and CDR2: LNHDA and SQIVND (reference sequence). The CDR3 sequence is 15 residues long. The CDR3 nucleotides read TGTGCCAGTATTGGAGGGGTGAATTTGAACACTGAAGCTTTCTTT. Protein product: CASIGGVNLNTEAFF.

This chain connects TRBV5-1 to TRBJ1-1, with TRBD1 as a possible D gene (5 bases). The CDR3 runs 19 residues. Deletions cut 3 bases from V and 3 bases from J, with 27 bases between. Looked up from germline, CDR1 is SGHRS and CDR2 is YFSETQ. The CDR3 DNA reads as TGCGCCAGCAGCTCAACCTCCCCCGGGGGTTTGGCGGCGTACACTGAAGCTTTCTTT. Its protein product is CASSSTSPGGLAAYTEAFF.

In this sample, this clone turned up once. V gene TRBV9 combines with J gene TRBJ2-1; no clear D gene. Germline V CDR1 and CDR2: SGDLS, YYNGEE. V dropped 4 bases and J dropped 9 bases, with 17 bases sitting between them. The CDR3 is made up of 14 amino acids. The CDR3 sequence: CASSLGQRPSEQFF. The CDR3, as DNA: TGTGCCAGCAGCCTAGGTCAGAGGCCTAGTGAGCAGTTCTTC. The whole variable domain, filled in from reference TRBV9 and TRBJ2-1, reads DSGVTQTPKHLITATGQRVTLRCSPRSGDLSVYWYQQSLDQGLQFLIQYYNGEERAKGNILERFSAQQFPDLHSELNLSSLELGDSALYFCASSLGQRPSEQFFGPGTRLTVL.

The rearrangement uses TRBV28 and TRBJ2-7, with TRBD1 matching 9 bases. This CDR3 has 16 amino acids. CDR1 is MDHEN and CDR2 is SYDVKM in the germline V gene. Trimming took 2 bases from V and 2 from J; bases not matched to a gene: 7. CDR3 residues: CASSLSRTGATYEQYF. The CDR3 coding sequence is TGTGCCAGCAGTTTAAGTAGGACAGGGGCTACCTACGAGCAGTACTTC.

The chain combines TRBV27 with TRBJ1-6; D is perhaps TRBD1 (6 bases). Per germline, CDR1 MNHEY and CDR2 SMNVEV (reference sequence). The V and J ends lost 8 bases and 9 bases respectively, with 17 bases between them. The CDR3 runs to 14 residues. The CDR3 here is CASGQGLGGSPLHF. The DNA for the CDR3 is TGTGCCAGCGGTCAGGGGTTAGGGGGTTCACCCCTCCACTTT.

The V gene is TRBV9, the J gene TRBJ2-7; D unresolved. The CDR3 sequence is 15 residues long. V gave up 4 bases and J gave up 0 bases, with 14 bases separating them. CDR1 and CDR2 (germline): SGDLS, YYNGEE. This CDR3 reads CASSPALWSSYEQYF. Written as DNA, the CDR3 is TGTGCCAGCAGCCCTGCACTTTGGAGCTCCTACGAGCAGTACTTC. The complete variable domain, with remaining parts taken from reference TRBV9 and TRBJ2-7, reads DSGVTQTPKHLITATGQRVTLRCSPRSGDLSVYWYQQSLDQGLQFLIQYYNGEERAKGNILERFSAQQFPDLHSELNLSSLELGDSALYFCASSPALWSSYEQYFGPGTRLTVT.

This sequence joins TRBV30 and TRBJ2-5; a possible D gene is TRBD1 (5 bases). V was cut by 4 bases and J by 4 bases, with 13 bases left in between. The CDR3 has 13 amino acids. Germline lookup yields CDR1 GTSNPN and CDR2 SVGIG (reference sequence). The CDR3 spells CAWTRQGGETQYF. In nucleotides, the CDR3 is TGTGCCTGGACCCGTCAGGGCGGAGAGACCCAGTACTTC.

The chain has TRBV6-1 and TRBJ2-2; D is possibly TRBD1 (5 bases). The CDR3 extends over 14 amino acids. Trimming removed 3 bases at V and 7 bases at J, with 12 bases between. Germline lookup yields CDR1 MNHNS and CDR2 SASEGT. CDR3 sequence: CASSDAGSIGELFF. The CDR3 coding sequence is TGTGCCAGCAGTGATGCAGGGTCCATCGGGGAGCTGTTTTTT.

This chain links TRBV5-5 with TRBJ2-1; a possible D gene is TRBD1 (6 bases). The CDR3 spans 14 residues. Germline V gene sequence: CDR1 SGHKS, CDR2 YYEKEE (reference sequence). Trimming removed 2 bases at V and 4 bases at J, with 10 bases between. The CDR3 region has the DNA TGTGCCAGCAGCTTATCCGGGACATACAATGAGCAGTTCTTC. Protein sequence: CASSLSGTYNEQFF.

This sequence joins TRBV18 and TRBJ1-3; 11 nucleotides agree with TRBD1. The CDR3 covers 14 residues. Looked up from germline, CDR1 is KGHSH and CDR2 is LQKENI. After removal of 10 bases from V and 2 bases from J, the junction contained 4 bases not matched to a gene. CDR3 protein: CANPGQGAGNTIYF. CDR3 DNA sequence: TGTGCCAACCCGGGACAGGGGGCTGGAAACACCATATATTTT.

V is TRBV19 and J is TRBJ1-1; unclear D gene. Trimming left V 5 bases short and J 4 bases short, with 14 bases between. This CDR3 is built from 14 residues. The germline CDR1 and CDR2 sequences are LNHDA and SQIVND (reference sequence). The CDR3 reads CASSRGSRGTEAFF. DNA for the CDR3: TGTGCCAGTAGTCGTGGCTCCCGAGGCACTGAAGCTTTCTTT.

This clone was observed a few times. The chain recombines TRBV6-5 with TRBJ1-2; D is perhaps TRBD1 (6 bases). V lost 4 bases to trimming and J lost 6 bases, with 12 bases between them. This CDR3 has 13 residues. CDR1 MNHEY and CDR2 SVGAGI come from the germline V gene. The CDR3 nucleotides read TGTGCCAGCAGTTTGCAGGGGACGAATGGCTACACCTTC. Encoded protein: CASSLQGTNGYTF.

The rearrangement links TRBV12-5 to TRBJ1-1; TRBD1 agrees at 7 bases. V lost 3 bases, J lost 1 base, and 11 bases stayed unmatched. The CDR3 has 17 amino acids. The germline V gene has CDR1 LGHNT and CDR2 FRNRAP. The DNA for the CDR3 is TGTGCTAGTGGTTTAACCCGGGACAGTCAGGGGAACACTGAAGCTTTCTTT. It specifies CASGLTRDSQGNTEAFF.

The chain employs TRBV7-9 and TRBJ1-3; no definite D call. The CDR3 consists of 14 residues. Germline CDR1 is SEHNR and CDR2 is FQNEAQ (reference sequence). V lost 3 bases and J lost 7, with 13 bases in between. DNA for the CDR3: TGTGCCAGCAGCTTTGAGGGCTTACTGAACACCATATATTTT. Its protein product is CASSFEGLLNTIYF.

This sequence joins TRBV7-2 and TRBJ2-3; TRBD2 aligns across 12 bases. The V and J ends lost 2 bases and 6 bases, in that order; junction bases with no gene match: 3. This CDR3 is built from 15 residues. Germline V lookup: CDR1 SGHTA, CDR2 FQGNSA. This CDR3 reads CASSLRLAGGDTQYF. For the CDR3, the DNA is TGTGCCAGCAGCTTACGTCTAGCGGGGGGGGATACGCAGTATTTT. The variable domain in full, with the rest retrieved from reference TRBV7-2 and TRBJ2-3, is GAGVSQSPSNKVTEKGKDVELRCDPISGHTALYWYRQSLGQGLEFLIYFQGNSAPDKSGLPSDRFSAERTGGSVSTLTIQRTQQEDSAVYLCASSLRLAGGDTQYFGPGTRLTVL.

This clone came up a few times. The rearrangement joins TRBV7-9 to TRBJ2-5; unclear D gene. Germline CDR1 and CDR2: SEHNR and FQNEAQ (reference sequence). Trimming cost V 4 bases and J 7 bases, with 22 bases left between them. The CDR3 runs to 16 residues. The CDR3 reads CASSYIGVRLDGTQYF. The CDR3 nucleotides are TGTGCCAGCAGCTATATCGGTGTCAGGCTTGATGGGACCCAGTACTTC.

V and J are TRBV5-1 and TRBJ2-5, with D hard to call. V was trimmed by 0 bases and J by 5 bases, leaving 11 bases between them. In germline, CDR1 is SGHRS, CDR2 YFSETQ. CDR3 length equals 14 residues. In DNA, the CDR3 is TGCGCCAGCAGCTTGGGAACCGCTCAGGAGACCCAGTACTTC. Its protein is CASSLGTAQETQYF.

This clone has a handful of counts. The J gene is TRBJ2-3, the V gene TRBV5-4; a possible D gene is TRBD2 (5 bases). This CDR3 spans 16 amino acids. Trimming took off 0 bases at V and 1 base at J, with 12 bases between the two ends. The germline V gene has CDR1 SGHNT and CDR2 YYREEE (reference sequence). CDR3 nucleotide sequence: TGTGCCAGCAGCTTGGGGACGGCCGGGGGCACAGATACGCAGTATTTT. Residues: CASSLGTAGGTDTQYF. Drawing the rest from reference TRBV5-4 and TRBJ2-3, the complete variable domain is ETGVTQSPTHLIKTRGQQVTLRCSSQSGHNTVSWYQQALGQGPQFIFQYYREEENGRGNFPPRFSGLQFPNYSSELNVNALELDDSALYLCASSLGTAGGTDTQYFGPGTRLTVL.

J is TRBJ2-2 and V is TRBV2; D gene ambiguous. Germline V gene data show CDR1 as SNHLY and CDR2 as FYNNEI. The CDR3 loop spans 15 amino acids. Trimming cost V 6 bases and J 0 bases, with 11 bases left between them. The CDR3 DNA is TGTGCCAGCAGCCCCAGACTTGCGAACACCGGGGAGCTGTTTTTT. Amino acids: CASSPRLANTGELFF.

The V gene is TRBV2, the J gene TRBJ2-1, with unresolved D. V shed 3 bases and J shed 6 bases, with 6 bases lying between them. The CDR3 has 12 residues. Germline CDR1 is SNHLY and CDR2 is FYNNEI. As DNA, the CDR3 is TGTGCCAGCAGTGACCCCCTCAATGAGCAGTTCTTC. Translating it yields CASSDPLNEQFF.

V usage is TRBV2 and J usage is TRBJ2-1, with 7 bases fitting TRBD2. The CDR3 extends over 16 amino acids. The V and J ends lost 3 bases and 4 bases, in that order; junction bases with no gene match: 9. Germline V lookup: CDR1 SNHLY, CDR2 FYNNEI. In DNA, the CDR3 is TGTGCCAGCAGTGAGGCGGGAGCATCCCGATACAATGAGCAGTTCTTC. It is translated as CASSEAGASRYNEQFF.

This clone occurred a few times. The chain couples TRBV7-9 to TRBJ2-1; D is unclear. Trimming cost V 1 base and J 6 bases, with 16 bases left between them. The CDR3 is 16 amino acids. The germline CDR1 and CDR2 sequences are SEHNR and FQNEAQ (reference sequence). CDR3 region: CASSLDLVNFGNEQFF. CDR3 in DNA: TGTGCCAGCAGCTTAGATCTAGTAAATTTTGGCAATGAGCAGTTCTTC.

The chain recombines TRBV19 with TRBJ2-1; 8 bases are a match to TRBD2. Germline V CDR1 and CDR2: LNHDA, SQIVND (reference sequence). The junction had 10 bases not matched to a gene; V was cut back by 6 bases and J by 3 bases. The CDR3 totals 16 residues. The CDR3 region is CASRASSSGFYNEQFF. The CDR3 DNA is TGTGCCAGTAGGGCCAGCTCTAGCGGGTTCTACAATGAGCAGTTCTTC.

The V gene is TRBV21-1, the J gene TRBJ1-3. TRBV21-1 is an annotated pseudogene. CDR3 length: 13 amino acids. CDR3 nucleotides: TGTGCCAGCAGCAAAGAGCGCCTATACACCATATATTTT. It is translated as CASSKERLYTIYF.